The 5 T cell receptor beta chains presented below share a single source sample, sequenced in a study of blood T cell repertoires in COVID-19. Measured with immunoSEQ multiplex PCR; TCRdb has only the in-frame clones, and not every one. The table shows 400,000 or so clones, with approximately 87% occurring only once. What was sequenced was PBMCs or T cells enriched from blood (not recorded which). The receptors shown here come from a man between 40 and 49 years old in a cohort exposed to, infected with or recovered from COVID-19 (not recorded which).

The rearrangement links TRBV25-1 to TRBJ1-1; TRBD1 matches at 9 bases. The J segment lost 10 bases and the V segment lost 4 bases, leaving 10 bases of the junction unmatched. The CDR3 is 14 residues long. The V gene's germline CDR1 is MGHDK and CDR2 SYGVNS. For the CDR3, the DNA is TGTGCCAGCAGTGGCACAACAGGGGGCGAGGGAGCTTTCTTT. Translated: CASSGTTGGEGAFF.

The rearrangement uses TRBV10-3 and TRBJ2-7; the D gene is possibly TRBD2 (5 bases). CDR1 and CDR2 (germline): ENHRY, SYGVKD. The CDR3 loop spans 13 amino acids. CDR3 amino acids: CATVEGGAYEQYF. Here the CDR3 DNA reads TGTGCTACGGTCGAGGGTGGAGCCTACGAGCAGTACTTC.

CDR3 in amino acids: CAISEDRGKGVYGYTF. The CDR3 DNA reads TGTGCCATCAGTGAGGACAGGGGAAAGGGGGTCTATGGCTACACCTTC. The gene calls are TRBV10-3 and TRBJ1-2; 8 bases are a match to TRBD1. The germline CDR1 and CDR2 sequences are ENHRY and SYGVKD. V lost 2 bases, J lost 4 bases, and 9 bases stayed unmatched. The CDR3 contains 16 residues.

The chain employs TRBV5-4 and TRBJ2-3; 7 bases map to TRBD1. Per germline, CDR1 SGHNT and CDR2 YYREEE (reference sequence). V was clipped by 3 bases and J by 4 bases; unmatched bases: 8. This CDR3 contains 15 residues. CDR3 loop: CASSSRQGRPDTQYF. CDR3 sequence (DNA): TGTGCCAGCAGCTCCCGACAGGGAAGGCCAGATACGCAGTATTTT.

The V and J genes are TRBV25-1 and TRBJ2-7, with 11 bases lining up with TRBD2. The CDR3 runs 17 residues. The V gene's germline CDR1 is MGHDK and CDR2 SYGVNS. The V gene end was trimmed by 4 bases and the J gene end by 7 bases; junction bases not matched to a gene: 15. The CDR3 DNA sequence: TGTGCCAGCAGTGTCGTGCTAGCGGGAGGTCTCATGGGGGAGCAGTACTTC. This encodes CASSVVLAGGLMGEQYF.